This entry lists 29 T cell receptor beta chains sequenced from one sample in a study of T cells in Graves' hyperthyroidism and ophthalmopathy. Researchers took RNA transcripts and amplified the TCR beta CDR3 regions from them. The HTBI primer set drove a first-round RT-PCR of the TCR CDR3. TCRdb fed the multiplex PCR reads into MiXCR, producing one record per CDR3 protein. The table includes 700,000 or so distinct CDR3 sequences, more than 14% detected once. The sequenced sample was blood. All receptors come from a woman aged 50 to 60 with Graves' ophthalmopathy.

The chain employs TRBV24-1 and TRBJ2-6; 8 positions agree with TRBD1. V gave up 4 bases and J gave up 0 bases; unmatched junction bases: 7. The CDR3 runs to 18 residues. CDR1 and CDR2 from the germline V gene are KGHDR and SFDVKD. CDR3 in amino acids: CATSDPGGPSSGANVLTF. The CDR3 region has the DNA TGTGCCACCAGTGACCCAGGGGGCCCGAGCTCTGGGGCCAACGTCCTGACTTTC.

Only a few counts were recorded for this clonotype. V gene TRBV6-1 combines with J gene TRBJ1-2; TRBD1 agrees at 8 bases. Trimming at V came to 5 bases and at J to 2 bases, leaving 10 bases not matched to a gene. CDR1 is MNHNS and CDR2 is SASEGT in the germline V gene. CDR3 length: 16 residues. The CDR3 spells CASSPTTGDSNYGYTF. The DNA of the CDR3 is TGTGCCAGCAGTCCGACGACAGGGGATTCCAACTATGGCTACACCTTC.

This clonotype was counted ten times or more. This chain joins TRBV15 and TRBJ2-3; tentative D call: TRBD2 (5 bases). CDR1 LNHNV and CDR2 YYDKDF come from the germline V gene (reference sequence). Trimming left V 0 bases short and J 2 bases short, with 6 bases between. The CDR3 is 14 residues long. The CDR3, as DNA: TGTGCCACCAGCAGAGAGACTATCACAGATACGCAGTATTTT. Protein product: CATSRETITDTQYF.

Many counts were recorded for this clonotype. CDR3 amino acids: CASSLRTSGRALNEQYF. The CDR3 DNA sequence: TGTGCCAGCAGCTTACGGACTAGCGGGAGGGCCTTAAACGAGCAGTACTTC. The chain links TRBV7-2 to TRBJ2-7; 15 bases match TRBD2. Germline CDR1 and CDR2: SGHTA and FQGNSA. CDR3 length: 17 residues. The V gene end was trimmed by 2 bases and the J gene end by 5 bases; junction bases not matched to a gene: 7.

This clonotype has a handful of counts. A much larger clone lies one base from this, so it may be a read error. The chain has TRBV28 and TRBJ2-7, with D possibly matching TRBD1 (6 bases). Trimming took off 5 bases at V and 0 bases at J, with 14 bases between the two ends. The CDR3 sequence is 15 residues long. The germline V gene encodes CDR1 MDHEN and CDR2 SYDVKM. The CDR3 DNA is TGTGCCAGCAGTCAAAAGGGGGTAGGCTCCTACGAGCAGTACTTC. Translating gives CASSQKGVGSYEQYF.

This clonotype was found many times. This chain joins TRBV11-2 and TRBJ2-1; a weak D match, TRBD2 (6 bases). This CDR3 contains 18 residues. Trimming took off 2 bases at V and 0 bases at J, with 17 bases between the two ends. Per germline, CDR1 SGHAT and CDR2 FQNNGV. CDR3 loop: CASSLFFVGTFSYNEQFF. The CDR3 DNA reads TGTGCCAGCAGCTTATTTTTTGTCGGGACTTTCTCCTACAATGAGCAGTTCTTC.

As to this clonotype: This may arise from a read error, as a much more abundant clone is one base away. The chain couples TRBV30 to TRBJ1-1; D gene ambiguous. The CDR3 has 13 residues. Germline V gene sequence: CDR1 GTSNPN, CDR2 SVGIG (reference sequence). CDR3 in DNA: TGTGCCTGGAGGGAACAGATGAACACTGAAGCTTCCTTT. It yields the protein CAWREQMNTEASF.

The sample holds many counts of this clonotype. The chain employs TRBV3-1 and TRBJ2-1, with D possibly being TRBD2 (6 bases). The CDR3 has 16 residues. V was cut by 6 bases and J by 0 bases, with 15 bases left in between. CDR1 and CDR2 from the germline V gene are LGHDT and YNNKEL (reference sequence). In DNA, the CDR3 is TGTGCCAGCAGGGTTACATCGGGAGTCTCCTACAATGAGCAGTTCTTC. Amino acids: CASRVTSGVSYNEQFF.

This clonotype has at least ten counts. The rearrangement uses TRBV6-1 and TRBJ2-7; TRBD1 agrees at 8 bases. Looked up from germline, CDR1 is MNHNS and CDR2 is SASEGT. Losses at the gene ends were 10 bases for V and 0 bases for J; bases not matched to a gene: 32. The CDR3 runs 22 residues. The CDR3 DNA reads TGTGCCACCAGACGGATCTTTTGGGAACAGGGGGTGACCACCTTCCTCTCCTACGAGCAGTACTTC. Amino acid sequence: CATRRIFWEQGVTTFLSYEQYF.

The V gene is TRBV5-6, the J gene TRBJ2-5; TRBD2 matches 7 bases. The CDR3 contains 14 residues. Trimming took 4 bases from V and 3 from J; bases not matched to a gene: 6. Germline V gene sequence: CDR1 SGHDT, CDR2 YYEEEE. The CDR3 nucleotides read TGTGCCAGCAGCCCAACCCTAGCGGAAGAGACCCAGTACTTC. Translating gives CASSPTLAEETQYF.

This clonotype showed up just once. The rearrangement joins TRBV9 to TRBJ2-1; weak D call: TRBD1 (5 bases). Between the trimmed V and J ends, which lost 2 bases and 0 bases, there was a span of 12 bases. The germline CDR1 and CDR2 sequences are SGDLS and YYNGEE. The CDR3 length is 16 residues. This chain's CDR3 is CASSVDSGISYNEQFF. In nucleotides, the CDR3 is TGTGCCAGCAGCGTCGACTCAGGGATCTCCTACAATGAGCAGTTCTTC.

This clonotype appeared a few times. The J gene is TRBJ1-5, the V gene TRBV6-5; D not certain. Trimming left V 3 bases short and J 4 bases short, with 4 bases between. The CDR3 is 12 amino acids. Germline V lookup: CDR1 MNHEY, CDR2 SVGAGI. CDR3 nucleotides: TGTGCCAGCAGTTATGTAAATCAGCCCCAGCATTTT. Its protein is CASSYVNQPQHF.

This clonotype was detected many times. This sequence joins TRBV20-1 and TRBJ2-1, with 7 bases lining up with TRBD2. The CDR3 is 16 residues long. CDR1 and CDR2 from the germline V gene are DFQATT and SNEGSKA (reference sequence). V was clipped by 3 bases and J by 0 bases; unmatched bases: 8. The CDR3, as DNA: TGCAGTGCTAGGCCCTATCGCGGGAGCTCCTACAATGAGCAGTTCTTC. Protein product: CSARPYRGSSYNEQFF.

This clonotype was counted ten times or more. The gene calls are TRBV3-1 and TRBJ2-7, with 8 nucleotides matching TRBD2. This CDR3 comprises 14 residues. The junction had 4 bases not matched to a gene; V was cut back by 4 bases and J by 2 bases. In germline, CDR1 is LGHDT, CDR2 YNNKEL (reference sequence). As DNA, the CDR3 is TGTGCCAGCAGCCCCCGGACTAGCACCTACGAGCAGTACTTC. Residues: CASSPRTSTYEQYF.

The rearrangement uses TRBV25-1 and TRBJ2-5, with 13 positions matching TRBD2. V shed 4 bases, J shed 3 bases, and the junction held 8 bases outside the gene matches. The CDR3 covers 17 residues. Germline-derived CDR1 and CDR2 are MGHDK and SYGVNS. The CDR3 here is CASSGLTSGRSKETQYF. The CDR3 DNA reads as TGTGCCAGCAGTGGGTTGACTAGCGGGAGGAGCAAAGAGACCCAGTACTTC.

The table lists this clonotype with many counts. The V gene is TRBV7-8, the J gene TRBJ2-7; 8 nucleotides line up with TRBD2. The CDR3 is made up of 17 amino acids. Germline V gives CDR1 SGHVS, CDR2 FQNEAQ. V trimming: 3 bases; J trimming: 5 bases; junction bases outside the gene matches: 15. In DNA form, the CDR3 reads TGTGCCAGCAGCTTTATGGGTAGTAGCGGGATACCCCACGAGCAGTACTTC. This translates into CASSFMGSSGIPHEQYF.

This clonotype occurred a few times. The CDR3 loop reads CSARDPAANVLTF. CDR3 nucleotides: TGCAGTGCTAGAGATCCAGCAGCCAACGTCCTGACTTTC. The V call is TRBV20-1, the J call TRBJ2-6; D is uncertain. Trimming shortened V by 0 bases and J by 7 bases, and 7 bases separated the two germline ends. The CDR3 is made up of 13 amino acids. Germline assignment: CDR1 DFQATT and CDR2 SNEGSKA (reference sequence).

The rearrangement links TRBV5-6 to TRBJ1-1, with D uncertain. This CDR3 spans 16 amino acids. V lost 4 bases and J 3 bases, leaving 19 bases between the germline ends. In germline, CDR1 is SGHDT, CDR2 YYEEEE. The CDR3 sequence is CASSPDLLGRDTEAFF. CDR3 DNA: TGTGCCAGCAGCCCGGATTTGCTAGGGCGTGACACTGAAGCTTTCTTT.

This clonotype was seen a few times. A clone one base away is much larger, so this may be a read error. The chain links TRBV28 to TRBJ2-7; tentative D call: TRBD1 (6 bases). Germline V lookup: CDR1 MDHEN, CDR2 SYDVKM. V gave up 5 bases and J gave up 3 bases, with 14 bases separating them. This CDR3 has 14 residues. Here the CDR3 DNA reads TGTGCCAGCAGTCATCTGACAGGATACTACGAGCAGTACTTC. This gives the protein CASSHLTGYYEQYF.

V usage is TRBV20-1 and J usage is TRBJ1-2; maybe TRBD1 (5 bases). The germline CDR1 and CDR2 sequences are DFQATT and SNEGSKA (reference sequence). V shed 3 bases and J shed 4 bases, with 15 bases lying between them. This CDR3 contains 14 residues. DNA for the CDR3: TGCAGTGCTAGTTCCCCCAGGGATGGCTATGGCTACACCTTC. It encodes CSASSPRDGYGYTF.

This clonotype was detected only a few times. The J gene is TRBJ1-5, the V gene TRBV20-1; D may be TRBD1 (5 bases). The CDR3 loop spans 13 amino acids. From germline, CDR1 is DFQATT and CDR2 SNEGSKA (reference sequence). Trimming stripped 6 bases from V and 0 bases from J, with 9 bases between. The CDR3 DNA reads TGCAGTGCACCGACAGATAGCAATCAGCCCCAGCATTTT. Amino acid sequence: CSAPTDSNQPQHF.

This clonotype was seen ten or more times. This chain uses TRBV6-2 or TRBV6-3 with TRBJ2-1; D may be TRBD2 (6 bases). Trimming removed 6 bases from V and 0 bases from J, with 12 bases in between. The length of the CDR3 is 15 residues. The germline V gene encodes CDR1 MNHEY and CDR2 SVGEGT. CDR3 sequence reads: CASSPSGDSYNEQFF. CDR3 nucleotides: TGTGCCAGCAGCCCATCGGGGGACTCCTACAATGAGCAGTTCTTC.

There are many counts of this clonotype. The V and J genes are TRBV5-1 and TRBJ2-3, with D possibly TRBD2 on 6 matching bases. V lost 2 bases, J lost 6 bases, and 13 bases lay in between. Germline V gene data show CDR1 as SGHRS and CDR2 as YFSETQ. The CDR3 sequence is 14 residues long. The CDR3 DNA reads TGCGCCAGCAGCTTTGGGACTTTGCTGGATACGCAGTATTTT. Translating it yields CASSFGTLLDTQYF.

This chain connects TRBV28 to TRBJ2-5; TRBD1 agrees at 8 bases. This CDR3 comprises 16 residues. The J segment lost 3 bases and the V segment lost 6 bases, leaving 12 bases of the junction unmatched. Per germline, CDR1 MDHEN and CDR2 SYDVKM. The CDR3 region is CASSSSGQGAKETQYF. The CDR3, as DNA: TGTGCCAGCAGCTCGTCTGGTCAGGGGGCAAAAGAGACCCAGTACTTC.

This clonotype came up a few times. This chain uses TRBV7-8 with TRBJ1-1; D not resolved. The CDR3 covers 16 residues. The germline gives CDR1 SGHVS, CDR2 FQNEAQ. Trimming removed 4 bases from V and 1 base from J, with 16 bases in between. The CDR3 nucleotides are TGTGCCAGCAGCTCAAAGGTCCGGGATCAGAACACTGAAGCTTTCTTT. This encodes CASSSKVRDQNTEAFF. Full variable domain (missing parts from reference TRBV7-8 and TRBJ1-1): GAGVSQSPRYKVAKRGQDVALRCDPISGHVSLFWYQQALGQGPEFLTYFQNEAQLDKSGLPSDRFFAERPEGSVSTLKIQRTQQEDSAVYLCASSSKVRDQNTEAFFGQGTRLTVV.

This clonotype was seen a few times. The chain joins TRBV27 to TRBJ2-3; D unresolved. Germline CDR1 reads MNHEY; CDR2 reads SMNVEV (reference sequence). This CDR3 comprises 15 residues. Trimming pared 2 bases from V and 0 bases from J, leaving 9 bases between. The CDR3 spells CASSLIGASTDTQYF. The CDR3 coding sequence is TGTGCCAGCAGTTTAATCGGTGCTAGCACAGATACGCAGTATTTT.

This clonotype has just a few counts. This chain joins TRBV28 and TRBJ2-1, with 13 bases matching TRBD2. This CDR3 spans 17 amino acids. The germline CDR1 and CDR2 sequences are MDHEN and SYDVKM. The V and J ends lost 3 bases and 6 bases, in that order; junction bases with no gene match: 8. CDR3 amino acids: CASSLGMGLAGSNEQFF. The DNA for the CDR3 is TGTGCCAGCAGTTTGGGTATGGGACTAGCGGGAAGCAATGAGCAGTTCTTC.

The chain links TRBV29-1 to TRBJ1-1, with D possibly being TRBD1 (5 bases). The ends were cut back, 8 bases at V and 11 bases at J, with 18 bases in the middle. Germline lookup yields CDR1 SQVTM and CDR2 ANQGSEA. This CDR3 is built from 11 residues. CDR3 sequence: CSTWSGNKAFF. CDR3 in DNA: TGCAGCACGTGGTCAGGGAACAAGGCTTTCTTT.

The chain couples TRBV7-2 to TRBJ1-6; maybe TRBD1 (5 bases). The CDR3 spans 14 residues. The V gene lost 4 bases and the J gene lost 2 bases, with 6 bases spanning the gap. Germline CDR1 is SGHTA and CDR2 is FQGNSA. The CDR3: CASSSRAYNSPLHF. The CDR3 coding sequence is TGTGCCAGCAGCTCCAGGGCCTATAATTCACCCCTCCACTTT.